Listed below are T cell receptor beta chains from one sample, sequenced in a study of cytomegalovirus exposure and HLA in healthy donors. The protocol was immunoSEQ multiplex PCR, while the TCRdb copy is restricted to in-frame clones and leaves out a portion. The table has under 200,000 clones, 70% to 80% seen once. The sequencing sample was made of PBMCs. These receptors were obtained from a young man in good health and CMV-seropositive. The CDR3 runs from the conserved cysteine through the conserved F or W. A D gene is named only where the DNA matches it firmly. A row's size may be missing; if present it is once, few, many or a size class.

v_gene: TRBV27; j_gene: TRBJ2-7; d_gene: NA; abundance: NA; CDR3aa: CASSLLTPGTTFYEQYF; CDR3nt: TGTGCCAGCAGTTTATTAACCCCCGGGACAACCTTCTACGAGCAGTACTTC
v_gene: TRBV2; j_gene: TRBJ1-5; d_gene: NA; abundance: NA; CDR3aa: CASSHVPDTVSNQPQHF; CDR3nt: TGTGCCAGCAGCCATGTCCCCGATACAGTTAGCAATCAGCCCCAGCATTTT
v_gene: TRBV28; j_gene: TRBJ2-1; d_gene: TRBD2; abundance: once; CDR3aa: CASSSPSGGVPYNEQFF; CDR3nt: TGTGCCAGCAGTTCCCCTAGCGGGGGGGTACCTTACAATGAGCAGTTCTTC
v_gene: TRBV6-1; j_gene: TRBJ2-7; d_gene: NA; abundance: NA; CDR3aa: CASSEQQGGTYEQYF; CDR3nt: TGTGCCAGCAGTGAACAGCAGGGCGGAACCTACGAGCAGTACTTC
v_gene: TRBV15; j_gene: TRBJ1-2; d_gene: TRBD1; abundance: once; CDR3aa: CATSRDTMTGNGYTF; CDR3nt: TGTGCCACCAGCAGGGATACTATGACAGGGAACGGCTACACCTTC
v_gene: TRBV25-1; j_gene: TRBJ2-7; d_gene: TRBD2; abundance: NA; CDR3aa: CASRPGLAGGPSCEQYF; CDR3nt: TGTGCCAGCAGGCCGGGGCTAGCGGGGGGGCCTTCCTGCGAGCAGTACTTC
v_gene: TRBV7-2; j_gene: TRBJ2-1; d_gene: TRBD2; abundance: NA; CDR3aa: CASKSGGGRYNEQFF; CDR3nt: TGTGCCAGCAAAAGCGGGGGGGGCCGGTACAATGAGCAGTTCTTC
v_gene: TRBV28; j_gene: TRBJ2-7; d_gene: TRBD2; abundance: NA; CDR3aa: CASSTFPGLAYYEQYF; CDR3nt: TGTGCCAGCAGTACCTTTCCGGGACTAGCCTACTACGAGCAGTACTTC
v_gene: TRBV25-1; j_gene: TRBJ1-2; d_gene: TRBD1; abundance: once; CDR3aa: CASSGQTGLNYGYTF; CDR3nt: TGTGCCAGCAGCGGCCAGACAGGGCTTAACTATGGCTACACCTTC
v_gene: TRBV4-3; j_gene: TRBJ2-1; d_gene: NA; abundance: NA; CDR3aa: CASSPKGGPRSSYNEQFF; CDR3nt: TGCGCCAGCAGCCCAAAAGGGGGACCCCGGAGCTCCTACAATGAGCAGTTCTTC
v_gene: TRBV18; j_gene: TRBJ2-7; d_gene: TRBD1; abundance: once; CDR3aa: CASSPIQGAGYEQYF; CDR3nt: TGTGCCAGCTCACCCATACAGGGGGCGGGTTACGAGCAGTACTTC
v_gene: TRBV19; j_gene: TRBJ1-1; d_gene: NA; abundance: NA; CDR3aa: CASKGSAGEYTEAFF; CDR3nt: TGTGCCAGTAAGGGAAGCGCAGGGGAGTACACTGAAGCTTTCTTT
v_gene: TRBV5-1; j_gene: TRBJ1-1; d_gene: NA; abundance: NA; CDR3aa: CASRNQNTEAFF; CDR3nt: TGCGCCAGTAGAAATCAGAACACTGAAGCTTTCTTT
v_gene: TRBV30; j_gene: TRBJ2-2; d_gene: TRBD1; abundance: NA; CDR3aa: CAWGTVGELFF; CDR3nt: TGTGCCTGGGGGACAGTCGGGGAGCTGTTTTTT
v_gene: TRBV27; j_gene: TRBJ1-4; d_gene: TRBD1; abundance: NA; CDR3aa: CASNNRQGPQDVNEKLFF; CDR3nt: TGTGCCAGCAATAATAGACAGGGGCCTCAGGACGTTAATGAAAAACTGTTTTTT
v_gene: TRBV9; j_gene: TRBJ2-7; d_gene: TRBD1; abundance: few; CDR3aa: CASSVGTGHYEQYF; CDR3nt: TGTGCCAGCAGCGTCGGGACAGGGCACTACGAGCAGTACTTC
v_gene: TRBV30; j_gene: TRBJ2-3; d_gene: TRBD2; abundance: NA; CDR3aa: CAWSVRRLAGKYTQYF; CDR3nt: TGTGCCTGGAGTGTACGAAGACTAGCGGGAAAATATACGCAGTATTTT
v_gene: TRBV28; j_gene: TRBJ2-5; d_gene: NA; abundance: once; CDR3aa: CASSSPLGGQETQYF; CDR3nt: TGTGCCAGCAGTTCGCCCCTCGGGGGCCAAGAGACCCAGTACTTC
v_gene: TRBV30; j_gene: TRBJ2-7; d_gene: TRBD1; abundance: once; CDR3aa: CAWEFGQASYEQYF; CDR3nt: TGTGCCTGGGAATTTGGACAGGCCTCCTACGAGCAGTACTTC
v_gene: TRBV4-2; j_gene: TRBJ2-7; d_gene: TRBD2; abundance: NA; CDR3aa: CASSQASGGASTSEQYF; CDR3nt: TGTGCCAGCAGCCAAGCTAGCGGGGGCGCCTCTACTAGCGAGCAGTACTTC
v_gene: TRBV6-1; j_gene: TRBJ2-7; d_gene: NA; abundance: NA; CDR3aa: CASSETSAGLAYEQYF; CDR3nt: TGTGCCAGCAGTGAAACCTCGGCGGGGTTGGCCTACGAGCAGTACTTC
v_gene: TRBV28; j_gene: TRBJ1-5; d_gene: TRBD1; abundance: NA; CDR3aa: CASIGTGGGQPQHF; CDR3nt: TGTGCCAGCATAGGGACAGGGGGCGGTCAGCCCCAGCATTTT
v_gene: TRBV27; j_gene: TRBJ1-2; d_gene: NA; abundance: NA; CDR3aa: CASSPGGPIYTF; CDR3nt: TGTGCCAGCAGTCCCGGGGGGCCGATCTACACCTTC
v_gene: TRBV6-1; j_gene: TRBJ1-2; d_gene: NA; abundance: NA; CDR3aa: CASSEAPGRVNYGYTF; CDR3nt: TGTGCCAGCAGTGAAGCGCCGGGCAGGGTAAACTATGGCTACACCTTC
v_gene: TRBV28; j_gene: TRBJ2-7; d_gene: TRBD1; abundance: NA; CDR3aa: CASSPRDRDNEQYF; CDR3nt: TGTGCCAGCAGCCCCCGGGACAGGGATAACGAGCAGTACTTC
v_gene: TRBV5-6; j_gene: TRBJ2-3; d_gene: NA; abundance: NA; CDR3aa: CASSLLLEDTQYF; CDR3nt: TGTGCCAGCAGCTTGCTTCTCGAGGATACGCAGTATTTT
v_gene: TRBV6-5; j_gene: TRBJ1-1; d_gene: NA; abundance: few; CDR3aa: CASSFSGDTEAFF; CDR3nt: TGTGCCAGCAGTTTCTCAGGGGACACTGAAGCTTTCTTT
v_gene: TRBV5-1; j_gene: TRBJ1-1; d_gene: TRBD1; abundance: NA; CDR3aa: CASSAQGPNTEAFF; CDR3nt: TGCGCCAGCAGCGCACAGGGGCCGAACACTGAAGCTTTCTTT
v_gene: TRBV2; j_gene: TRBJ1-6; d_gene: TRBD1; abundance: NA; CDR3aa: CASSGQPSSYNSPLHF; CDR3nt: TGTGCCAGTTCGGGACAGCCGAGCTCCTATAATTCACCCCTCCACTTT
v_gene: TRBV5-1; j_gene: TRBJ2-1; d_gene: TRBD1; abundance: NA; CDR3aa: CASSPGTGGSEQFF; CDR3nt: TGCGCCAGCAGCCCTGGGACAGGGGGGAGTGAGCAGTTCTTC
v_gene: TRBV2; j_gene: TRBJ2-5; d_gene: TRBD1; abundance: NA; CDR3aa: CASSKQGAGETQYF; CDR3nt: TGTGCCAGCAGCAAGCAGGGGGCCGGGGAGACCCAGTACTTC
v_gene: TRBV6-5; j_gene: TRBJ2-5; d_gene: NA; abundance: NA; CDR3aa: CASSFTDSQETQYF; CDR3nt: TGTGCCAGCAGTTTTACGGACAGCCAAGAGACCCAGTACTTC
v_gene: TRBV6-1; j_gene: TRBJ2-1; d_gene: TRBD2; abundance: few; CDR3aa: CASSDTSGGYNEQFF; CDR3nt: TGTGCCAGCAGTGATACTAGCGGGGGGTACAATGAGCAGTTCTTC
v_gene: TRBV25-1; j_gene: TRBJ2-1; d_gene: NA; abundance: NA; CDR3aa: CASSSLGGAHMNEQFF; CDR3nt: TGTGCCAGCAGTTCCCTAGGGGGGGCGCATATGAATGAGCAGTTCTTC
v_gene: TRBV18; j_gene: TRBJ2-7; d_gene: TRBD1; abundance: NA; CDR3aa: CASSPPRDRGSLEQYF; CDR3nt: TGTGCCAGCTCACCACCGAGGGACAGGGGATCTCTCGAGCAGTACTTC
v_gene: TRBV29-1; j_gene: TRBJ1-2; d_gene: TRBD1; abundance: NA; CDR3aa: CSVAPGTGGTGYTF; CDR3nt: TGCAGCGTCGCACCCGGGACAGGGGGGACGGGCTACACCTTC
v_gene: TRBV14; j_gene: TRBJ1-1; d_gene: TRBD1; abundance: NA; CDR3aa: CASSQVRGWSKTEAFF; CDR3nt: TGTGCCAGCAGCCAAGTCAGGGGGTGGTCAAAAACTGAAGCTTTCTTT
v_gene: TRBV6-1; j_gene: TRBJ1-2; d_gene: TRBD1; abundance: NA; CDR3aa: CASIKDRDYGYTF; CDR3nt: TGTGCCAGCATTAAGGACAGGGACTATGGCTACACCTTC
v_gene: TRBV28; j_gene: TRBJ1-5; d_gene: TRBD1; abundance: NA; CDR3aa: CASSLGDRSNQPQHF; CDR3nt: TGTGCCAGCAGTTTAGGGGACAGAAGCAATCAGCCCCAGCATTTT
v_gene: TRBV2; j_gene: TRBJ2-7; d_gene: TRBD2; abundance: once; CDR3aa: CASRAGLAVPSSYEQYF; CDR3nt: TGTGCCAGCAGGGCGGGACTAGCGGTCCCAAGCTCCTACGAGCAGTACTTC
v_gene: TRBV30; j_gene: TRBJ2-1; d_gene: NA; abundance: NA; CDR3aa: CASTQGWNYNEQFF; CDR3nt: TGTGCCTCTACACAGGGATGGAATTACAATGAGCAGTTCTTC
v_gene: TRBV5-4; j_gene: TRBJ1-2; d_gene: NA; abundance: NA; CDR3aa: CASSDARGGTWNYGYTF; CDR3nt: TGTGCCAGCAGCGATGCGAGGGGGGGAACATGGAACTATGGCTACACCTTC
v_gene: TRBV7-9; j_gene: TRBJ2-1; d_gene: TRBD1; abundance: NA; CDR3aa: CASSRTGISSYNEQFF; CDR3nt: TGTGCCAGCAGCAGGACAGGAATCAGCTCCTACAATGAGCAGTTCTTC
v_gene: TRBV27; j_gene: TRBJ2-7; d_gene: TRBD2; abundance: NA; CDR3aa: CASSLGGGGAYEQYF; CDR3nt: TGTGCCAGCAGTTTAGGGGGCGGGGGGGCCTACGAGCAGTACTTC
v_gene: TRBV27; j_gene: TRBJ2-3; d_gene: TRBD2; abundance: NA; CDR3aa: CASSPGGGLAGDTSTDTQYF; CDR3nt: TGTGCCAGCAGTCCCGGCGGCGGGCTAGCGGGGGATACTAGCACAGATACGCAGTATTTT
v_gene: TRBV6-5; j_gene: TRBJ2-1; d_gene: TRBD1; abundance: NA; CDR3aa: CASSYQGGAHNEQFF; CDR3nt: TGTGCCAGCAGTTACCAAGGGGGCGCCCACAATGAGCAGTTCTTC
v_gene: TRBV5-5; j_gene: TRBJ1-5; d_gene: NA; abundance: NA; CDR3aa: CASSLAGYSNQPQHF; CDR3nt: TGTGCCAGCAGCTTGGCAGGATATAGCAATCAGCCCCAGCATTTT
v_gene: TRBV13; j_gene: TRBJ2-1; d_gene: TRBD2; abundance: NA; CDR3aa: CASSLTSGGSEQFF; CDR3nt: TGTGCCAGCAGCCTTACTAGCGGGGGCAGTGAGCAGTTCTTC
v_gene: TRBV11-2; j_gene: TRBJ2-7; d_gene: NA; abundance: NA; CDR3aa: CASSLTPGDRYYEQYF; CDR3nt: TGTGCCAGCAGCTTAACCCCGGGCGACAGGTACTACGAGCAGTACTTC
v_gene: TRBV27; j_gene: TRBJ1-2; d_gene: NA; abundance: NA; CDR3aa: CASSLRGMNYGYTF; CDR3nt: TGTGCCAGCAGCCTCAGGGGCATGAACTATGGCTACACCTTC
v_gene: TRBV2; j_gene: TRBJ2-2; d_gene: NA; abundance: NA; CDR3aa: CASSETEGELFF; CDR3nt: TGTGCCAGCAGTGAAACAGAAGGGGAGCTGTTTTTT